This T cell receptor beta chain was profiled in a study of Ad26.COV2.S vaccination and SARS-CoV-2 variants. The wider study: Ad26.COV2.S given intramuscularly, once or twice 56 days apart.

This clone showed up just a few times. The treatment here: over 15 received Ad26.COV2.S at low or high dose, single or two shots; 5 received placebo; per-sample allocation not given. Day 63 after the first vaccine or placebo injection was the time point for sampling. Clones were read by immunoSEQ multiplex PCR, and TCRdb kept only the in-frame ones, dropping some. The table shows about 370,000 clones, with about 85% occurring only once. The specimen was peripheral blood, collected in a trial of Ad26.COV2.S vaccine versus placebo. This TCR derives from a person between 18 and 65 years old who received the Ad26.COV2.S COVID-19 vaccine or a placebo.

This chain's CDR3 is CAITYGREQYF. DNA for the CDR3: TGTGCCATCACATACGGGCGAGAGCAGTACTTC. The gene calls are TRBV10-3 and TRBJ2-7; D remains unclear. The CDR3 spans 11 residues. Germline V gene lookup returns CDR1 ENHRY and CDR2 SYGVKD. V dropped 7 bases and J dropped 7 bases, with 11 bases sitting between them.